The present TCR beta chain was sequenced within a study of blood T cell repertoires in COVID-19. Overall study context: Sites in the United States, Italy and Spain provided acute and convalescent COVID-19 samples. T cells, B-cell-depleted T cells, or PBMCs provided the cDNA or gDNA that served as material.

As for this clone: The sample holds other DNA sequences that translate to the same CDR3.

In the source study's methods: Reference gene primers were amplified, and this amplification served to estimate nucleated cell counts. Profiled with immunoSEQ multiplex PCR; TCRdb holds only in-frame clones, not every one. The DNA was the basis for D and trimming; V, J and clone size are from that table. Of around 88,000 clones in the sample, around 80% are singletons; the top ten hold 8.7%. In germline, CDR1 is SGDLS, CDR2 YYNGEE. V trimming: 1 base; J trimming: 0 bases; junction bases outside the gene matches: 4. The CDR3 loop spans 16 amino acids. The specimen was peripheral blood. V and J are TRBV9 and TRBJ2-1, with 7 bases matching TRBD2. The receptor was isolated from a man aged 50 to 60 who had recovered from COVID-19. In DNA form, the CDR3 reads TGTGCCAGCAGCGTATCTCGCGGGAGCTCCTACAATGAGCAGTTCTTC. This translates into CASSVSRGSSYNEQFF.